This T cell receptor beta chain came from a study of cytomegalovirus exposure and HLA in healthy donors (dated by TCRdb to 2017 to 2019). Describing the broader study: An earlier analysis of fewer than 750 of the donors reported 276 Gb of sequence data and around 120 million unique TCR beta sequences obtained from roughly 180 million T cells. In an earlier analysis of roughly 580 of the donors, high-throughput TCR beta sequencing was used to judge whether each TCR beta V gene segment behaved as functional or pseudogenic. High-throughput TCR immunosequencing, statistical association of individual TCRs with disease status, and machine learning were combined to predict cytomegalovirus infection status. Class I and class II HLA loci were covered by the typing at four-digit resolution. Every repertoire in the discovery cohort had been generated on one and the same sequencing platform. A later genetic analysis took genome-wide SNP genotypes for about 65% of the roughly 670 donors and used that subset as a discovery cohort. In a later analysis, previously published TCR beta repertoires from some 640 donors were re-analyzed and high-resolution HLA genotyping was added so that TCR occurrence patterns could be studied. Donor age, sex, ethnicity and CMV serostatus were compiled together with the repertoire data. Because of strong linkage in the cohort, roughly five DR-DQ haplotypes were treated as single units for association and clustering. The number of donors typed differed by locus, with about 620-630 for A, B, C, DRB1 and DQB1, around 560 for DQA1, about 610 for DPA1, and 472 for DPB1. Among the roughly 380 genotyped donors, about 83% belonged to the genetic ancestry cluster associated with self-reported Caucasian donors. A separate validation cohort of 90 to 150 different subjects was used in addition to the 666-subject first cohort. The study aimed to test whether cataloging public T cell receptors could reveal signatures of past pathogen exposure. The T cell repertoires of roughly 660 subjects were profiled by immunosequencing and related to cytomegalovirus serostatus. Across around 400 genotyped donors of the cohort, an average of 235,054 unique TCR beta nucleotide sequences per donor were sequenced, and 15% to 20% of those sequences were non-productive. Roughly 300 gigabases of sequencing data and tens of millions of unique TCR sequences were included in an early release covering around 600 HLA-typed donors. Rather than drawing on any new phenotypic data, the later analysis identified candidate immune exposures from TCR beta sequences and the way those sequences occurred across donors. Study-wide conclusions, independent of this receptor: Roughly uniform sequencing depth across donors was assumed in presence/absence analyses, although this assumption may not hold. In the study, some 160 TCR beta chains were listed as associated with cytomegalovirus. The cohort was sequenced for TCR beta chains only, and without alpha or paired-chain data the features that could be detected were limited. A later analysis found that HLA-associated TCR beta chains were more clonally expanded and had lower generation probabilities than equally common non-associated chains. A further reported finding was that TCR beta sequences accurately predicted the HLA-A and HLA-B alleles for most subjects in the first cohort. A later analysis found that most CMV-associated TCR beta chains appeared HLA-restricted, with HLA associations seemingly driven largely by CMV exposure. Some IMGT-functional V segments, including TRBV6-2 and TRBV6-3, could not be told apart with the 87-base-pair reads, so those segments were excluded. Broadly in line with IMGT annotations, most TCR beta V segments showed up in productive rearrangements about 90% or about 30% of the time in an earlier analysis of roughly 590 of the donors. In a later genetic analysis, fewer N-insertions in productive TCRs were reported among donors in an Asian-associated ancestry cluster than the approximately 630-donor mean. In vitro tests confirmed that a few of the cytomegalovirus-associated TCR beta chains recognize cytomegalovirus antigens. According to the authors, the approach could potentially be generalized to other disease states and immunological phenotypes. Because counts were too low, roughly 17 rarely observed V segments, including chromosome 9 orphons, were left out of the earlier analysis of approximately 500 of the donors. Immune exposure information for the cohort was limited to CMV serostatus. A cluster of highly shared sequence variants was judged likely to represent a technical artifact of the sequencing pipeline. A later genetic analysis associated a missense DCLRE1C variant with V-gene and J-gene trimming of TCR beta chains, and an independent cohort replicated the association. A later analysis found that TCR association rates varied across HLA loci, with DRB1 alleles showing the most associated TCRs and HLA-C alleles the fewest. Specific HLA alleles were associated with 15,000 to 20,000 TCR beta sequences at a false discovery rate of 0.05 in a later analysis. When HLA alleles, especially DR and DQ, strongly co-occurred, attributing TCR associations to individual alleles was difficult. Correlated functional status among segregating V segments might be attributable to linkage disequilibrium, but an unknown experimental factor could not be ruled out. In both the original and validation cohorts, the classifier was reported to diagnose cytomegalovirus status with high specificity and sensitivity. Most TCR sequences were observed very rarely across donors, whereas some public TCRs were present in many individuals. Several of the top co-occurrence clusters appeared to be linked to parvovirus B19, influenza, CMV and Epstein-Barr virus, according to a later analysis. Because some donors lacked HLA typing at each locus, the association tests relied only on the typed subset.

As to this clone: What this receptor recognizes is not known. No base quality values were provided; no much bigger clone lies one nucleotide off.

The junction shows trimming of 6 bases on V and 3 bases on J, and the gene matches do not reach 2 bases of it. From the cysteine through the phenylalanine, the CDR3 covers 14 amino acids. Only the CDR3 part of the read is kept: 42 bases, read in frame from the first base. Looking up the germline V gene yields CDR1 MNHEY and CDR2 SVGAGI. The cohort consisted of hundreds of healthy bone marrow donors. At the time of sampling, every cohort member was nominally healthy, though immune exposures that went unrecorded were likely present. The donor tested CMV seronegative, placing the donor among the roughly 350 seronegative members of the cohort. Every donor gave a peripheral blood sample, and the peripheral blood mononuclear cells from that sample were used for TCR beta sequencing. Genomic DNA was extracted from the blood cell samples with the Qiagen DNeasy Blood Extraction Kit. Libraries were made using the immunoSEQ multiplex PCR assay. For the multiplex PCR, a mixture combining 60 forward primers for TCR Vbeta segments and 13 reverse primers for TCR Jbeta segments was used. The CDR3 region of rearranged TCR beta genes was amplified from genomic DNA by a multiplex PCR assay. On the Illumina HiSeq System, the amplified TCR beta libraries were sequenced as 87-base-pair reads. For the original study's pipeline: Across the 600 to 700 repertoires, a later analysis counted roughly 84 million unique TCR beta chains, around 11 million of which were shared by at least two donors. A nearest-neighbor algorithm error-corrected the raw reads and collapsed the reads into unique sequences, merging closely related sequences to remove PCR and sequencing errors. CDR3 sequences were aligned to IMGT reference sequences to assign V, D and J gene segments. For a sequence to be retained, at least a six-nucleotide match to both a V gene segment and a J gene segment was required. A rearrangement counted as productive if the CDR3 had no stop codons and remained in frame with V and J, and every other rearrangement counted as non-productive. CDR3 was defined by IMGT convention, running from the second conserved V-encoded cysteine to the conserved J-encoded phenylalanine. In an earlier analysis of just under 600 of the donors, sequences lacking an unambiguous match to a single V gene segment were excluded. An earlier analysis of a few hundred of the donors called V segments functional above 56.7% productive rearrangements and segregating when the between-donor standard deviation exceeded 5%. A statistical classification framework was built to diagnose cytomegalovirus status from the catalog of TCR beta chain sequences. A later analysis assigned V and J genes by comparing TCR nucleotide sequences with IMGT/GENE-DB human TR gene sequences. Using the TCRdist pipeline, a later analysis assigned CDR3 sequences along with most-parsimonious VDJ recombination scenarios. In a later analysis, each TCR beta chain was defined by its CDR3 amino acid sequence together with its V-gene family, and reads lacking a unique V-gene family were excluded. As a way to deal with suspected cross-contamination and a sequencing artifact, a later analysis dropped 450 to 700 nucleotide sequences that were highly shared and had low generation probability. In a later analysis, a clonal expansion index for each public chain was calculated from normalized within-repertoire ranks of inferred template counts. In a later analysis, generation probabilities were computed using a VDJ recombination model fitted to out-of-frame rearrangements, and the results were checked against IGoR. In a later analysis, hypergeometric tests were used to score TCR-TCR, TCR-HLA and TCR-CMV co-occurrence, with a repertoire-size bias correction applied to TCR pairs. False discovery rates were estimated in a later analysis by permuting HLA or CMV assignments 20 times. In a later analysis, co-occurring TCRs were grouped with DBSCAN, and TCRdist sequence similarity was added when clustering was performed within HLA-allele-positive subsets. Co-occurrence clustering excluded repertoires with fewer than 30,000 or more than 120,000 public chains, plus five with anomalous nucleotide sharing. TCRdb limited this immuneACCESS table to in-frame rearrangements with V and J called. A share of clones is missing; checked studies link under half to unresolved V genes, and the rest is unexplained. The V and J calls and clone size were taken over from that table, and D and trimming were inferred from the DNA. The sample has roughly 150,000 clones on record, about 70% of them singletons. The ten largest account for 3.1% of the sample.

The sample comprised PBMCs. This TCR was recovered from a male donor in good health and CMV-seronegative. The chain is assembled from TRBV6-5 and TRBJ2-3; TRBD1 lines up with 11 middle nucleotides. CDR3 sequence: CASRRDRGTDTQYF. The sequenced DNA is TGTGCCAGCAGACGGGACAGGGGGACAGATACGCAGTATTTT.